What follows are 23 T cell receptor beta chains derived from one specimen sequenced in a study of T cells in Graves' hyperthyroidism and ophthalmopathy. RNA transcripts were the template for amplifying TCR beta CDR3 regions. The TCR CDR3 first-round RT-PCR relied on the HTBI primer set. TCRdb fed the multiplex PCR reads into MiXCR, producing one record per CDR3 protein. The sample shows about 640,000 distinct CDR3 sequences, about 15% of them seen only once. The sample comprised blood. The receptors here all came from a woman between 45 and 65 years old with Graves' ophthalmopathy.

The chain joins TRBV4-3 to TRBJ1-2; no reliable D call. Trimming took off 0 bases at V and 4 bases at J, with 9 bases between the two ends. Germline lookup yields CDR1 LGHNA and CDR2 YSLEER. The CDR3 covers 14 residues. The CDR3 region is CASSQEPQIYGYTF. In DNA form, the CDR3 reads TGCGCCAGCAGCCAAGAACCACAGATCTATGGCTACACCTTC.

V usage is TRBV7-8 and J usage is TRBJ1-6; 10 nucleotides agree with TRBD1. Per germline, CDR1 SGHVS and CDR2 FQNEAQ. The length of the CDR3 is 17 residues. Losses at the gene ends were 5 bases for V and 5 bases for J; bases not matched to a gene: 9. The CDR3 DNA sequence: TGTGCCAGCAGCCGGGGGGACAGGGGAAGAAATAATTCACCCCTCCACTTT. Amino acids: CASSRGDRGRNNSPLHF.

This clonotype appeared many times. The chain joins TRBV28 to TRBJ1-1, with TRBD1 identical over 9 bases. The CDR3 is 15 amino acids. Germline CDR1 MDHEN, CDR2 SYDVKM. Trimming removed 2 bases from V and 5 bases from J; junction bases left unmatched: 6. CDR3 protein: CASSLGGQGGTEAFF. CDR3 DNA sequence: TGTGCCAGCAGTTTAGGGGGACAGGGAGGGACTGAAGCTTTCTTT.

Ten or more counts support this clonotype. The chain joins TRBV7-3 to TRBJ2-2; maybe TRBD1 (6 bases). Germline loops: CDR1 SGHTA, CDR2 FQGTGA. Trimming took off 5 bases at V and 5 bases at J, with 18 bases between the two ends. This CDR3 spans 16 amino acids. CDR3 region: CASSPPGAQGTGELFF. CDR3 in DNA: TGTGCCAGCAGCCCCCCCGGTGCACAGGGAACCGGGGAGCTGTTTTTT.

This clonotype occurred a few times. A read error may produce the germline difference seen at one junction end. CDR3 nucleotides: TGTGCCGGCAGCCTATCCTACGAGCAGTACTTC. Translating gives CAGSLSYEQYF. The chain recombines TRBV7-8 with TRBJ2-7; D gene uncertain. The CDR3 has 11 amino acids. Germline V lookup: CDR1 SGHVS, CDR2 FQNEAQ.

This rearrangement joins TRBV20-1 to TRBJ1-5; a possible D gene is TRBD1 (6 bases). This CDR3 has 12 residues. The germline gives CDR1 DFQATT, CDR2 SNEGSKA (reference sequence). V gave up 4 bases and J gave up 7 bases, with 11 bases separating them. CDR3 nucleotide sequence: TGCAGTGCTAAAGACAGGCTCCAGCCCCAGCATTTT. Translating it yields CSAKDRLQPQHF.

This clonotype appeared many times. J is TRBJ2-3 and V is TRBV20-1, with 12 bases fitting TRBD2. V shed 6 bases and J 7 bases; nucleotides not matched to a gene: 8. Germline V CDR1 and CDR2: DFQATT, SNEGSKA (reference sequence). The CDR3 covers 14 residues. CDR3: CSATGLAGLNTQYF. The CDR3 nucleotides are TGCAGTGCCACTGGACTAGCGGGACTGAATACGCAGTATTTT.

This clonotype was found a few times. The J gene is TRBJ2-3, the V gene TRBV6-2 or TRBV6-3; TRBD2 matches at 8 bases. The CDR3 is made up of 15 amino acids. Per the germline V gene, CDR1 is MNHEY and CDR2 is SVGEGT. V gave up 0 bases and J gave up 2 bases; unmatched junction bases: 1. The CDR3 loop reads CASSYSSGVTDTQYF. CDR3 sequence (DNA): TGTGCCAGCAGTTACTCTAGCGGGGTCACAGATACGCAGTATTTT.

This clonotype has at least ten counts. The gene calls are TRBV20-1 and TRBJ2-7; unclear D gene. V was cut by 6 bases and J by 1 base, with 13 bases left in between. Germline V gene lookup returns CDR1 DFQATT and CDR2 SNEGSKA (reference sequence). The CDR3 is 13 amino acids. The CDR3: CSAGKGRSYEQYF. The CDR3 bases are TGCAGTGCAGGGAAGGGTAGGTCCTACGAGCAGTACTTC.

This clonotype has a handful of counts. The V and J genes are TRBV5-4 and TRBJ1-1; the D gene is possibly TRBD1 (5 bases). Trimming removed 4 bases from V and 0 bases from J, with 19 bases in between. The germline CDR1 and CDR2 sequences are SGHNT and YYREEE (reference sequence). The CDR3 sequence is 17 residues long. The CDR3 loop is CASSPGTGRGMNTEAFF. The CDR3 coding sequence is TGTGCCAGCAGCCCGGGCACGGGGCGCGGCATGAACACTGAAGCTTTCTTT.

This clonotype was picked up many times. J is TRBJ2-1 and V is TRBV7-2; D is unresolved. CDR3 length: 14 amino acids. CDR1 and CDR2 from the germline V gene are SGHTA and FQGNSA. V was pared by 5 bases and J by 2 bases, with 10 bases between. CDR3 nucleotide sequence: TGTGCCAGCAGCCCAGAACCCGCCTACAATGAGCAGTTCTTC. Its protein product is CASSPEPAYNEQFF.

This clonotype has a count of ten or more. The chain uses TRBV5-1 and TRBJ1-4; 7 positions match TRBD1. The CDR3 sequence is 14 residues long. Germline lookup yields CDR1 SGHRS and CDR2 YFSETQ. V was pared by 4 bases and J by 3 bases, with 3 bases of the junction left unmatched. In DNA form, the CDR3 reads TGCGCCAGCAGCGTCCAGGGGGCTAATGAAAAACTGTTTTTT. It specifies CASSVQGANEKLFF.

In this sample, this clonotype turned up many times. V gene TRBV2 combines with J gene TRBJ2-1; tentative D call: TRBD2 (5 bases). The germline CDR1 and CDR2 sequences are SNHLY and FYNNEI. The CDR3 contains 15 residues. V lost 1 base and J lost 0, with 7 bases in between. CDR3 DNA: TGTGCCAGCAGTGAAGGGGAGAGCTCCTACAATGAGCAGTTCTTC. As protein: CASSEGESSYNEQFF.

There are many counts of this clonotype. The chain uses TRBV14 and TRBJ1-2; no clear D gene. This CDR3 spans 12 amino acids. Germline V gene lookup returns CDR1 SGHDN and CDR2 FVKESK. Trimming cost V 3 bases and J 4 bases, with 6 bases left between them. The CDR3 DNA sequence: TGTGCCAGCAGCCAGGGTGGCTATGGCTACACCTTC. Translation gives CASSQGGYGYTF.

This clonotype was counted many times. The chain carries TRBV12-3 or TRBV12-4 and TRBJ2-1, with TRBD2 matching over 8 bases. V lost 7 bases to trimming and J lost 3 bases; unmatched junction nucleotides: 8. The CDR3 consists of 15 residues. CDR3 region: CASKYAGGDYNEQFF. CDR3 sequence (DNA): TGTGCCAGCAAATATGCGGGAGGAGACTACAATGAGCAGTTCTTC.

This clonotype was seen a few times. The genes are TRBV7-9 and TRBJ2-7, with TRBD2 matching 12 bases. V lost 8 bases to trimming and J lost 7 bases; unmatched junction nucleotides: 6. The CDR3 is 13 residues long. The germline V gene encodes CDR1 SEHNR and CDR2 FQNEAQ (reference sequence). The CDR3 protein is CASGPSGRGEQYF. The CDR3 DNA sequence: TGTGCCAGCGGTCCTAGCGGGAGGGGTGAGCAGTACTTC.

This clonotype has ten or more counts. The rearrangement uses TRBV28 and TRBJ2-7, with TRBD2 matching over 8 bases. The J segment lost 5 bases and the V segment lost 7 bases, leaving 10 bases of the junction unmatched. Germline CDR1 reads MDHEN; CDR2 reads SYDVKM. The CDR3 extends over 14 amino acids. In nucleotides, the CDR3 is TGTGCCAGCACCCCCGGGACTAGAGTCAACGAGCAGTACTTC. This sequence encodes CASTPGTRVNEQYF.

The chain is built from TRBV28 and TRBJ1-3, with TRBD1 matching 10 bases. V lost 3 bases and J lost 4; bases outside the gene matches: 9. Germline V gene lookup returns CDR1 MDHEN and CDR2 SYDVKM. The length of the CDR3 is 17 residues. The CDR3 protein is CASSLGQGSLMGNTIYF. As DNA, the CDR3 is TGTGCCAGCAGTTTGGGACAGGGGTCGTTGATGGGAAACACCATATATTTT.

The chain carries TRBV7-9 and TRBJ2-1; 7 bases map to TRBD2. Germline V gene sequence: CDR1 SEHNR, CDR2 FQNEAQ (reference sequence). The CDR3 covers 16 residues. With V trimmed by 7 bases and J by 7 bases, 16 bases remained unmatched. The DNA of the CDR3 is TGTGCCAGCACCTTTTTTAGTTCGGGAGGATGGAATGAGCAGTTCTTC. Encoded protein: CASTFFSSGGWNEQFF.

Concerning this clonotype itself: This clone may be a read error of a much larger clone one base away. V and J are TRBV5-1 and TRBJ1-1, with D unclear. CDR3 length: 12 amino acids. Germline V gene lookup returns CDR1 SGHRS and CDR2 YFSETQ. CDR3 in amino acids: CAGSSSHTEAFF. DNA of the CDR3: TGCGCCGGCAGCAGTTCTCACACTGAAGCTTTCTTT.

This clonotype was counted at least ten times. J is TRBJ2-1 and V is TRBV11-2; D is undetermined. V was pared by 7 bases and J by 2 bases, with 9 bases between. This CDR3 spans 13 amino acids. The germline V gene encodes CDR1 SGHAT and CDR2 FQNNGV. The CDR3: CASTNPTYNEQFF. The CDR3 nucleotides are TGTGCCAGCACGAACCCCACCTACAATGAGCAGTTCTTC.

This clonotype turned up a few times. The chain couples TRBV10-3 to TRBJ1-5; tentatively, D is TRBD1 (5 bases). Per the germline V gene, CDR1 is ENHRY and CDR2 is SYGVKD. The CDR3 consists of 13 residues. Trimming removed 6 bases at V and 7 bases at J, with 13 bases between. The CDR3 loop is CAIRSTRDQPQHF. The CDR3 DNA sequence: TGTGCCATCAGATCGACCAGGGACCAGCCCCAGCATTTT.

This clonotype was picked up many times. J is TRBJ2-4 and V is TRBV20-1; D is possibly TRBD1 or TRBD2 (6 bases each). This CDR3 is built from 17 residues. Per germline, CDR1 DFQATT and CDR2 SNEGSKA (reference sequence). V lost 0 bases to trimming and J lost 7 bases, with 22 bases between them. Written as DNA, the CDR3 is TGCAGTGCTAGAGATCAGGGGACTGGATCGCAGGTGAACATTCAGTACTTC. Its translation is CSARDQGTGSQVNIQYF.